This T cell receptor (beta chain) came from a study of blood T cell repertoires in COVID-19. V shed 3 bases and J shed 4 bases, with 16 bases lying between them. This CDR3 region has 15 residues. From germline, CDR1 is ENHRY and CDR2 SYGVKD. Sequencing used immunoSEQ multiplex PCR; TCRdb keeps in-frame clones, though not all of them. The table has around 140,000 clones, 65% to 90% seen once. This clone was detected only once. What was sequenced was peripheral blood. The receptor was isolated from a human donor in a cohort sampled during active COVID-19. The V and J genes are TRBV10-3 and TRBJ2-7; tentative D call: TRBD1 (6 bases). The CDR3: CAISEPPNRVYEQYF. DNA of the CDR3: TGTGCCATCAGTGAACCCCCTAACAGGGTTTACGAGCAGTACTTC.